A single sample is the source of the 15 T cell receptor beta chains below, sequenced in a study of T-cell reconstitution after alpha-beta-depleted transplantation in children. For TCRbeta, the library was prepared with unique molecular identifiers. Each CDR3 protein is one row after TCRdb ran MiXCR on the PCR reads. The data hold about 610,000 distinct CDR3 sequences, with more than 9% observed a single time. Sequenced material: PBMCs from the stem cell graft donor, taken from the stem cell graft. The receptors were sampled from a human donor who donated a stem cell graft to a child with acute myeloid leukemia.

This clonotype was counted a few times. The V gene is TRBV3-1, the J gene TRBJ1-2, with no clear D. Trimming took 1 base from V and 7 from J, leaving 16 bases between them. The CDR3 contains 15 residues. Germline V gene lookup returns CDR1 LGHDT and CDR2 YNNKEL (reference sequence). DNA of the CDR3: TGTGCCAGCAGCCAAGGCAGCTCTATGAGTCGTGGCTACACCTTC. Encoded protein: CASSQGSSMSRGYTF.

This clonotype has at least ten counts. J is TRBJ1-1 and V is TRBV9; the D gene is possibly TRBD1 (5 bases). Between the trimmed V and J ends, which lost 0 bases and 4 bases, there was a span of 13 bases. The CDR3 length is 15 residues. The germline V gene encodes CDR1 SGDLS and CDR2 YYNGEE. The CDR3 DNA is TGTGCCAGCAGCGTAGTGGGCTTCGGGGGCACTGAAGCTTTCTTT. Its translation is CASSVVGFGGTEAFF.

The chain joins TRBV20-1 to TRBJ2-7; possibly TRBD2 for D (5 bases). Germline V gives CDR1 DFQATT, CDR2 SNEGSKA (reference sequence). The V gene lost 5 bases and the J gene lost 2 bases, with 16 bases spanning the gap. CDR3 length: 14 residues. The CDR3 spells CSAAIKRQAYEQYF. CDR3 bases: TGCAGTGCTGCCATAAAGCGGCAAGCCTACGAGCAGTACTTC.

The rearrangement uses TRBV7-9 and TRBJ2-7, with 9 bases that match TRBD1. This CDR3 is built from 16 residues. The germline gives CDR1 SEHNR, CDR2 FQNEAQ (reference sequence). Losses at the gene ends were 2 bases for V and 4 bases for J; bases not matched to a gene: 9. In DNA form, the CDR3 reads TGTGCCAGCAGCTTATCGATAGGGACAGGGTCATACGAGCAGTACTTC. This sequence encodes CASSLSIGTGSYEQYF. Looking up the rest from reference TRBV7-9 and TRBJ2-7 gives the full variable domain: DTGVSQNPRHKITKRGQNVTFRCDPISEHNRLYWYRQTLGQGPEFLTYFQNEAQLEKSRLLSDRFSAERPKGSFSTLEIQRTEQGDSAMYLCASSLSIGTGSYEQYFGPGTRLTVT.

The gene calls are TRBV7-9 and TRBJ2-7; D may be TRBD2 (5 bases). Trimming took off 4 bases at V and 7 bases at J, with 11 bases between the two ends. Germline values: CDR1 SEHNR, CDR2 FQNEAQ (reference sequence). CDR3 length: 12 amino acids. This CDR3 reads CASSSEVGEQYF. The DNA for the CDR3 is TGTGCCAGCAGCTCGGAGGTGGGGGAGCAGTACTTC.

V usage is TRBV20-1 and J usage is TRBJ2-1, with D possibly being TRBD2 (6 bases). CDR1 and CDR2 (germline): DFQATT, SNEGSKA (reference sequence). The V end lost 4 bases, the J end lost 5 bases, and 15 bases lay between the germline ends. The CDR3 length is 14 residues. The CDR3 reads CSAIGTFNNNEQFF. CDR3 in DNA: TGCAGTGCTATAGGGACTTTCAACAACAATGAGCAGTTCTTC.

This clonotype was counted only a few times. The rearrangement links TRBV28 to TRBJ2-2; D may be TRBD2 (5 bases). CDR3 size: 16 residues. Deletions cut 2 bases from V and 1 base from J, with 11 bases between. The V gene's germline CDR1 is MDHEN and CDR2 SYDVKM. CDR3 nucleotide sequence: TGTGCCAGCAGTTTACGCCAGCGGATGAACACCGGGGAGCTGTTTTTT. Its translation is CASSLRQRMNTGELFF.

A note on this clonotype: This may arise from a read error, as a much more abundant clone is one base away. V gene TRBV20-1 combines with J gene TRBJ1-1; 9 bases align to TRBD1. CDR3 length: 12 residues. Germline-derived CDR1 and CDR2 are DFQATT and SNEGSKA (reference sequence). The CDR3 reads CSADRGDTEALF. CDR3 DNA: TGCAGTGCCGACAGGGGGGACACTGAAGCTCTCTTT.

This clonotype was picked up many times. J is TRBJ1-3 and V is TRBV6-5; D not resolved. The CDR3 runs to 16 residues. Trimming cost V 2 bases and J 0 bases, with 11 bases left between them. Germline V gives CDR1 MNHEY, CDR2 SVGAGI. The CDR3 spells CASSYGSTSSGNTIYF. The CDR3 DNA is TGTGCCAGCAGTTACGGGAGTACTTCCTCTGGAAACACCATATATTTT.

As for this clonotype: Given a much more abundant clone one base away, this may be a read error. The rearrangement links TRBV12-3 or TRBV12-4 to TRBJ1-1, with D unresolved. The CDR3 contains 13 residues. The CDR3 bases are TGTGCCAACAGTTTACAACGGAACACTGAAGCTTTCTTT. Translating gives CANSLQRNTEAFF.

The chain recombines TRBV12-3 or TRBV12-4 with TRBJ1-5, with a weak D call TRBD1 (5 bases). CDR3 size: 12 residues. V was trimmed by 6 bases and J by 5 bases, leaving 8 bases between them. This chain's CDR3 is CASRMTDQPQHF. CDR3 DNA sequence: TGTGCCAGCAGGATGACAGATCAGCCCCAGCATTTT.

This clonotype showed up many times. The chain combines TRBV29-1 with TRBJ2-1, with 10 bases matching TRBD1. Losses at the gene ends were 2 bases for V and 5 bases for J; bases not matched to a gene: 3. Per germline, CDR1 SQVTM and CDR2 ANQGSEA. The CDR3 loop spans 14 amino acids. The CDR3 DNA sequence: TGCAGCGTTGAATCGACAGGGGGCAACAATGAGCAGTTCTTC. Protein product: CSVESTGGNNEQFF.

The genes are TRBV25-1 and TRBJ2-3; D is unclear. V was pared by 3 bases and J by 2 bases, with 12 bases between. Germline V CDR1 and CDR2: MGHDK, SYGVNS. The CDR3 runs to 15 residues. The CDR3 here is CASSEGFITTDTQYF. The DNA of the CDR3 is TGTGCCAGCAGTGAGGGCTTCATCACCACAGATACGCAGTATTTT.

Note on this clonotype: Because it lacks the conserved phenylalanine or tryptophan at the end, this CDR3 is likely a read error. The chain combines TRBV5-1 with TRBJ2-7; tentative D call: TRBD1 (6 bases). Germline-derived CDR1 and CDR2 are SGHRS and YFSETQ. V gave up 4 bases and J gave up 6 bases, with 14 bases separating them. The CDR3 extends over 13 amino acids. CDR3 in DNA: TGCGCCAGCAGCACGCGACAGGTGGGCGAGCAGTACTAC. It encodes CASSTRQVGEQYY.

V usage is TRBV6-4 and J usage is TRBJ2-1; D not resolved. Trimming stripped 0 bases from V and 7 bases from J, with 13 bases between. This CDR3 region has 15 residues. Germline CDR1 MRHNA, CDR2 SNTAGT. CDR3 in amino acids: CASSDSGLGMNEQFF. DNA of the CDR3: TGTGCCAGCAGTGACTCGGGGTTAGGTATGAATGAGCAGTTCTTC.